This T cell receptor (beta chain) was recovered during a study of T cell therapy after organ transplantation. Study context: Patients received up to 6 T cell doses every 2 weeks. Overall study findings and caveats: Reconstitution after therapy seemingly combined transferred and product-undetected endogenous clonotypes.

A remark on this clone: Its antigen is unidentified.

Sequenced by immunoSEQ multiplex PCR; TCRdb stores in-frame clones only, minus some. The sample includes 44,000 or so clones, approximately 94% of them seen just once. The sequencing used CD8+ T cells from blood, collected before autologous CMV-specific T cell therapy. The TCR was taken from a human patient who had received a solid organ transplant and had CMV disease.

CDR3 DNA sequence: TGTGCCAGCAGTTTATCGACAGGGGGGAATGAGCAGTTCTTC. It codes for CASSLSTGGNEQFF. The rearrangement joins TRBV27 to TRBJ2-1; 9 bases line up with TRBD1. There are 14 residues in the CDR3. Germline lookup yields CDR1 MNHEY and CDR2 SMNVEV (reference sequence). Germline trimming cut 0 bases from V and 7 bases from J; bases unmatched to any gene: 1.